This TCR beta chain was retrieved from a study of cytomegalovirus exposure and HLA in healthy donors. The CDR3 runs 17 residues. The V end was cut by 0 bases, the J end by 6 bases, with 21 bases between. Germline-derived CDR1 and CDR2 are SGHRS and YFSETQ. Concerning this clone itself: Its target is unknown.

General study results and limits: Researchers reported in a later analysis that common viral pathogens appeared linked to several top clusters. The authors reported that TCR beta sequences could predict HLA-A and HLA-B alleles. These predictions were accurate for most subjects in the first cohort.

PCR involved 60 Vbeta and 13 Jbeta primers. Authors' methods: It was a later analysis that counted about 80 million unique TCR beta chains, of which around 11 million were shared. TCRdb keeps only in-frame clones here, not all; method: immunoSEQ multiplex PCR. V and J calls and clone size are those listed in that table; D and trimming were worked out from the DNA. The sample records around 150,000 clones, 75% being singletons. This chain links TRBV5-1 with TRBJ1-2, with D possibly TRBD1 on 5 matching bases. Sequencing was done on a sample of PBMCs. This TCR was sampled from a woman aged 45-60 years in good health and CMV-seropositive. The CDR3 coding sequence is TGCGCCAGCAGCTTGGTAGGCCGGCAGGGAATTAGGGATGGCTACACCTTC. It encodes CASSLVGRQGIRDGYTF.